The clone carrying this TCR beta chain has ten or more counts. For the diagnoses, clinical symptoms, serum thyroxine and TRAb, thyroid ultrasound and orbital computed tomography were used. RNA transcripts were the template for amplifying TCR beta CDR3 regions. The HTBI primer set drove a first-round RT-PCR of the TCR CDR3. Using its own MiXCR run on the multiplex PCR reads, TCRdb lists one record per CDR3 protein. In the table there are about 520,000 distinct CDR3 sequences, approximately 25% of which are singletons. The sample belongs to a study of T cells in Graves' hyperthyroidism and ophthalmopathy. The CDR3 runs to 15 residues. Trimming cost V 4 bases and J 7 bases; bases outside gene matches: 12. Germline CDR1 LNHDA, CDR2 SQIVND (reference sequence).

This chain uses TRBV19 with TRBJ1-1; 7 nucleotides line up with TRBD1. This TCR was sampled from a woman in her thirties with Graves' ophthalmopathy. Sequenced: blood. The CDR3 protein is CASSTGDSNRREAFF. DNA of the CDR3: TGTGCCAGTAGTACGGGGGACAGCAACCGCCGTGAAGCTTTCTTT.